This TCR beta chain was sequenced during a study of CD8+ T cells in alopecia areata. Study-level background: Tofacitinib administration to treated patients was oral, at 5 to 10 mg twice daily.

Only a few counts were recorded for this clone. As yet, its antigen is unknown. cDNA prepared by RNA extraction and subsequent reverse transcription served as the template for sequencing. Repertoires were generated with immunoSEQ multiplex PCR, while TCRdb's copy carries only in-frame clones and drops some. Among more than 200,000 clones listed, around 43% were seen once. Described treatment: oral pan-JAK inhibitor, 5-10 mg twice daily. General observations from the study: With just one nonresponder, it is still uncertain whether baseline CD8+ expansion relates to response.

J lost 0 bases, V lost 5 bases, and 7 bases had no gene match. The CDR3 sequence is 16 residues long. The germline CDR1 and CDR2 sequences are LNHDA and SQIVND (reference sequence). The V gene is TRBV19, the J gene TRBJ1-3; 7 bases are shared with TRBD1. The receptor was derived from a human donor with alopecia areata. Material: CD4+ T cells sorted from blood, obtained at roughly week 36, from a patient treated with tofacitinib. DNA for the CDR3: TGTGCCAGTAGTCCGTCGGACAGGCGCTCTGGAAACACCATATATTTT. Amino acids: CASSPSDRRSGNTIYF.